A single sample is the source of the 32 T cell receptor beta chains below, sequenced in a study of cytomegalovirus exposure and HLA in healthy donors. The PCR ran on 60 Vbeta and 13 Jbeta primers. Profiled with immunoSEQ multiplex PCR; TCRdb holds only in-frame clones, not every one. Of 150,000 to 200,000 clones in the sample, about 75% are singletons; the top ten hold around 0.98%. Sequenced: PBMCs. These TCRs come from a woman aged 45-65 years in good health and CMV-seropositive.

The genes are TRBV14 and TRBJ1-1; TRBD1 matches at 8 bases. The CDR3 runs 14 residues. J was trimmed by 7 bases and V by 2 bases; bases with no gene match: 6. Looked up from germline, CDR1 is SGHDN and CDR2 is FVKESK. CDR3 amino acids: CASSQFTGGVEAFF. CDR3 DNA sequence: TGTGCCAGCAGCCAATTTACAGGGGGGGTTGAAGCTTTCTTT. Drawing the rest from reference TRBV14 and TRBJ1-1, the complete variable domain is EAGVTQFPSHSVIEKGQTVTLRCDPISGHDNLYWYRRVMGKEIKFLLHFVKESKQDESGMPNNRFLAERTGGTYSTLKVQPAELEDSGVYFCASSQFTGGVEAFFGQGTRLTVV.

This rearrangement joins TRBV5-1 to TRBJ2-5; D is perhaps TRBD2 (5 bases). Trimming removed 2 bases at V and 4 bases at J, with 12 bases between. CDR1 is SGHRS and CDR2 is YFSETQ in the germline V gene. The CDR3 runs to 14 residues. CDR3 region: CASSFDAEAETQYF. CDR3 sequence (DNA): TGCGCCAGCAGCTTTGATGCGGAGGCAGAGACCCAGTACTTC. The full variable domain, its missing parts supplied by reference TRBV5-1 and TRBJ2-5, is KAGVTQTPRYLIKTRGQQVTLSCSPISGHRSVSWYQQTPGQGLQFLFEYFSETQRNKGNFPGRFSGRQFSNSRSEMNVSTLELGDSALYLCASSFDAEAETQYFGPGTRLLVL.

The rearrangement joins TRBV18 to TRBJ2-5; tentative D call: TRBD1 (6 bases). V lost 1 base to trimming and J lost 5 bases, with 11 bases between them. The CDR3 covers 14 residues. Germline V gives CDR1 KGHSH, CDR2 LQKENI. CDR3 sequence reads: CASSPQAGEETQYF. The CDR3 nucleotides read TGTGCCAGCTCACCACAGGCAGGGGAGGAGACCCAGTACTTC. Full variable domain (missing parts from reference TRBV18 and TRBJ2-5): NAGVMQNPRHLVRRRGQEARLRCSPMKGHSHVYWYRQLPEEGLKFMVYLQKENIIDESGMPKERFSAEFPKEGPSILRIQQVVRGDSAAYFCASSPQAGEETQYFGPGTRLLVL.

This clone has more than one count but fewer than ten. This rearrangement joins TRBV6-1 to TRBJ2-1, with D uncertain. This CDR3 is 13 amino acids long. CDR1 is MNHNS, CDR2 SASEGT, per germline. V gave up 4 bases and J gave up 10 bases, with 14 bases separating them. For the CDR3, the DNA is TGTGCCAGCAGTGCCCTCGGTAACTTAGAGCAGTTCTTC. Its translation is CASSALGNLEQFF.

J is TRBJ2-3 and V is TRBV5-4, with 14 bases identical to TRBD2. With V trimmed by 4 bases and J by 2 bases, 3 bases remained unmatched. The CDR3 is 16 residues long. Germline lookup yields CDR1 SGHNT and CDR2 YYREEE (reference sequence). The CDR3 sequence is CASSLTSGRATDTQYF. DNA of the CDR3: TGTGCCAGCAGCCTGACTAGCGGGAGGGCCACAGATACGCAGTATTTT.

The CDR3 sequence is CASSFPGNYGYTF. For the CDR3, the DNA is TGTGCCAGCAGCTTTCCAGGGAACTATGGCTACACCTTC. The chain joins TRBV7-8 to TRBJ1-2; TRBD1 might be the D (5 bases). V lost 3 bases and J 2 bases, leaving 7 bases between the germline ends. Germline CDR1 is SGHVS and CDR2 is FQNEAQ. CDR3 size: 13 residues.

In DNA form, the CDR3 reads TGTGCCAGCAGCTTGCCGGCGGGAGGGCGGGAGACCCAGTACTTC. As protein: CASSLPAGGRETQYF. The V and J genes are TRBV5-6 and TRBJ2-5; 9 nucleotides line up with TRBD2. Germline lookup yields CDR1 SGHDT and CDR2 YYEEEE. V gave up 1 base and J gave up 5 bases; unmatched junction bases: 6. The CDR3 runs 15 residues.

This clone was observed once. J is TRBJ2-7 and V is TRBV11-2, with D unresolved. Germline CDR1 SGHAT, CDR2 FQNNGV. V gave up 7 bases and J gave up 3 bases, with 13 bases separating them. CDR3 length: 13 residues. The CDR3: CASKITEDYEQYF. CDR3 coding DNA: TGTGCCAGCAAAATTACCGAGGACTACGAGCAGTACTTC.

This clone was seen just once. V usage is TRBV7-9 and J usage is TRBJ1-1; D ambiguous. The V end lost 3 bases, the J end lost 1 base, and 6 bases lay between the germline ends. The CDR3 is made up of 13 amino acids. Germline CDR1 is SEHNR and CDR2 is FQNEAQ (reference sequence). The DNA of the CDR3 is TGTGCCAGCAGCTTGTCCCAGAACACTGAAGCTTTCTTT. This codes for CASSLSQNTEAFF.

This chain links TRBV7-3 with TRBJ1-1, with a tentative D call TRBD1 (6 bases). The CDR3 is 13 residues long. The germline CDR1 and CDR2 sequences are SGHTA and FQGTGA. V lost 4 bases, J lost 7 bases, and 13 bases lay in between. The CDR3 nucleotides read TGTGCCAGCAGCTCGCAGGGGTTTGGTGAAGCTTTCTTT. It codes for CASSSQGFGEAFF.

The chain is built from TRBV6-1 and TRBJ2-5; TRBD2 matches at 12 bases. The V segment lost 2 bases and the J segment 4 bases; nucleotides outside the gene matches: 2. The germline CDR1 and CDR2 sequences are MNHNS and SASEGT. CDR3 length: 15 residues. The CDR3 DNA is TGTGCCAGCAGTGAACTAGCGGGAGGGCCAGAGACCCAGTACTTC. It is translated as CASSELAGGPETQYF.

This sequence joins TRBV7-8 and TRBJ2-5; TRBD1 is a possible D gene (5 bases). Germline-derived CDR1 and CDR2 are SGHVS and FQNEAQ. The CDR3 is 14 amino acids. V lost 2 bases to trimming and J lost 5 bases, with 12 bases between them. CDR3 sequence (DNA): TGTGCCAGCAGCTTAAGGACATTACGGGAGACCCAGTACTTC. Amino acid sequence: CASSLRTLRETQYF.

V and J are TRBV7-9 and TRBJ2-2; a weak D match, TRBD2 (6 bases). The V gene lost 8 bases and the J gene lost 5 bases, with 15 bases spanning the gap. The germline V gene encodes CDR1 SEHNR and CDR2 FQNEAQ (reference sequence). The CDR3 is made up of 14 amino acids. In DNA form, the CDR3 reads TGTGCCAGCGGGGACTCCTCGGGGACCGGGGAGCTGTTTTTT. As protein: CASGDSSGTGELFF.

As for this clone: A read error is likely, as this CDR3 ends without the conserved phenylalanine or tryptophan. The chain couples TRBV19 to TRBJ1-1; the D gene is possibly TRBD1 (6 bases). Trimming took off 10 bases at V and 1 base at J, with 10 bases between the two ends. This CDR3 has 12 amino acids. The germline V gene encodes CDR1 LNHDA and CDR2 SQIVND (reference sequence). The CDR3 spells CAIATGNTEAFV. CDR3 nucleotides: TGTGCCATCGCGACAGGGAACACTGAAGCTTTCGTT.

The CDR3 nucleotides are TGTGCCAGCAGTCCAAGACAGCAAGAGACCCAGTACTTC. Protein product: CASSPRQQETQYF. V and J are TRBV27 and TRBJ2-5; D is possibly TRBD1 (5 bases). There are 13 residues in the CDR3. The germline V and J ends were trimmed by 5 bases and 2 bases, with 9 bases remaining between them. Germline values: CDR1 MNHEY, CDR2 SMNVEV (reference sequence).

This chain connects TRBV4-1 to TRBJ2-7; the match to TRBD1 covers 9 bases. V lost 6 bases, J lost 5 bases, and 11 bases stayed unmatched. CDR1 is MGHRA, CDR2 YSYEKL, per germline. The CDR3 runs 15 residues. The CDR3, as DNA: TGCGCCAGCAGGTTCTCCGGGGACAGGGAAGACGAGCAGTACTTC. This gives the protein CASRFSGDREDEQYF.

The genes are TRBV11-3 and TRBJ2-1; tentative D call: TRBD1 (5 bases). CDR3 length equals 13 residues. Trimming pared 0 bases from V and 10 bases from J, leaving 10 bases between. Germline CDR1 is SGHNT and CDR2 is YENEEA. CDR3 nucleotide sequence: TGTGCCAGCAGCTTAGATCAGGACACCGAGCAGTTCTTC. Translation: CASSLDQDTEQFF.

The chain links TRBV4-1 to TRBJ1-3, with D maybe TRBD1 (5 bases). The V gene's germline CDR1 is MGHRA and CDR2 YSYEKL. The CDR3 has 16 residues. Trimming took off 0 bases at V and 4 bases at J, with 13 bases between the two ends. The CDR3, as DNA: TGCGCCAGCAGCCAAGATGACGTCTACAGGGGAAACACCATATATTTT. This encodes CASSQDDVYRGNTIYF.

The rearrangement joins TRBV5-1 to TRBJ2-6; 8 positions agree with TRBD2. The CDR3 extends over 17 amino acids. From germline, CDR1 is SGHRS and CDR2 YFSETQ. The J segment lost 2 bases and the V segment lost 4 bases, leaving 8 bases of the junction unmatched. The CDR3 DNA sequence: TGCGCCAGCAGCCCCGGGGGGGGTTTTACTGGGGCCAACGTCCTGACTTTC. Protein sequence: CASSPGGGFTGANVLTF.

The rearrangement uses TRBV5-6 and TRBJ2-5, with D possibly matching TRBD1 (5 bases). V lost 0 bases and J 1 base, leaving 7 bases between the germline ends. Per germline, CDR1 SGHDT and CDR2 YYEEEE. CDR3 length equals 14 residues. The chain's CDR3 is CASSLGQTQETQYF. CDR3 bases: TGTGCCAGCAGCTTGGGACAGACCCAAGAGACCCAGTACTTC.

The chain has TRBV29-1 and TRBJ2-4; tentative D call: TRBD1 (6 bases). Deletions cut 0 bases from V and 0 bases from J, with 15 bases between. The CDR3 runs 17 residues. CDR1 is SQVTM, CDR2 ANQGSEA, per germline. The CDR3 is CSVEDAGQIPAKNIQYF. CDR3 DNA sequence: TGCAGCGTTGAAGATGCCGGACAGATTCCAGCCAAAAACATTCAGTACTTC.

For the CDR3, the DNA is TGTGCCAGTAGTATAGGCAGCTCCTACGAGCAGTACTTC. As protein: CASSIGSSYEQYF. The chain employs TRBV19 and TRBJ2-7; D gene unclear. Germline V gives CDR1 LNHDA, CDR2 SQIVND (reference sequence). This CDR3 is 13 amino acids long. Trimming cost V 1 base and J 0 bases, with 4 bases left between them.

The V and J genes are TRBV5-4 and TRBJ2-3, with TRBD1 identical over 9 bases. The CDR3 totals 16 residues. Per germline, CDR1 SGHNT and CDR2 YYREEE (reference sequence). V shed 4 bases and J 1 base; nucleotides not matched to a gene: 7. The chain's CDR3 is CASSPGQGRGTDTQYF. In DNA, the CDR3 is TGTGCCAGCAGCCCCGGACAGGGGAGGGGCACAGATACGCAGTATTTT.

The chain has TRBV4-1 and TRBJ2-7; 8 nucleotides match TRBD1. Looked up from germline, CDR1 is MGHRA and CDR2 is YSYEKL. The J segment lost 3 bases and the V segment lost 8 bases, leaving 12 bases of the junction unmatched. The CDR3 spans 15 residues. The CDR3 DNA reads as TGCGCCAGCGCTCTTAGGACAGGGCGCAGCTACGAGCAGTACTTC. As protein: CASALRTGRSYEQYF.

This clone was seen a single time. This chain joins TRBV14 and TRBJ2-4, with D perhaps matching TRBD2 (5 bases). Germline values: CDR1 SGHDN, CDR2 FVKESK. CDR3 length: 16 amino acids. V was shortened by 2 bases and J by 0 bases, with 11 bases between the two germline ends. Here the CDR3 reads CASSQSGALAKNIQYF. The CDR3, as DNA: TGTGCCAGCAGCCAAAGCGGAGCTCTAGCCAAAAACATTCAGTACTTC.

The chain combines TRBV28 with TRBJ1-1; tentatively, D is TRBD1 (6 bases). Germline assignment: CDR1 MDHEN and CDR2 SYDVKM. The germline V and J ends were trimmed by 4 bases and 3 bases, with 18 bases remaining between them. The CDR3 spans 16 residues. The CDR3 reads CASSSPRGGVYTEAFF. The CDR3, as DNA: TGTGCCAGCAGTTCTCCCCGGGGGGGCGTATACACTGAAGCTTTCTTT.

This clone has just a few counts. The chain combines TRBV2 with TRBJ1-2; TRBD1 agrees at 9 bases. With V trimmed by 8 bases and J by 4 bases, 5 bases remained unmatched. This CDR3 contains 13 residues. Germline CDR1 reads SNHLY; CDR2 reads FYNNEI. The DNA of the CDR3 is TGTGCCAGCGGGACAGGGCCTTCCTATGGCTACACCTTC. Protein product: CASGTGPSYGYTF. The full variable domain, in which reference TRBV2 and TRBJ1-2 provide the parts outside the CDR3, is EPEVTQTPSHQVTQMGQEVILRCVPISNHLYFYWYRQILGQKVEFLVSFYNNEISEKSEIFDDQFSVERPDGSNFTLKIRSTKLEDSAMYFCASGTGPSYGYTFGSGTRLTVV.

A single count supports this clone. The gene calls are TRBV29-1 and TRBJ2-3; D not resolved. Germline V gene sequence: CDR1 SQVTM, CDR2 ANQGSEA. This CDR3 is built from 14 residues. Between the trimmed V and J ends, which lost 1 base and 1 base, there was a span of 9 bases. For the CDR3, the DNA is TGCAGCGTTGAAGGCGGCAAGGGCACAGATACGCAGTATTTT. As protein: CSVEGGKGTDTQYF.

The J gene is TRBJ2-2, the V gene TRBV5-1; D ambiguous. The CDR3 sequence is 14 residues long. Germline CDR1 SGHRS, CDR2 YFSETQ. Trimming removed 5 bases at V and 2 bases at J, with 10 bases between. The DNA for the CDR3 is TGCGCCAGCAGGAGGCTTTTAAACACCGGGGAGCTGTTTTTT. This translates into CASRRLLNTGELFF.

This clone was seen once. The V call is TRBV27, the J call TRBJ2-1, with TRBD1 as a possible D gene (5 bases). Trimming stripped 7 bases from V and 4 bases from J, with 11 bases between. The CDR3 extends over 13 amino acids. The V gene's germline CDR1 is MNHEY and CDR2 SMNVEV (reference sequence). CDR3 nucleotides: TGTGCCAGCACTAGGTCAGGGTACAATGAGCAGTTCTTC. It is translated as CASTRSGYNEQFF.

This clone was detected a few times. The chain joins TRBV11-2 to TRBJ2-3, with 9 bases identical to TRBD2. This CDR3 contains 15 residues. The V and J ends lost 4 bases and 0 bases, in that order; junction bases with no gene match: 2. Per the germline V gene, CDR1 is SGHAT and CDR2 is FQNNGV. CDR3 coding DNA: TGTGCCAGCAGCTCGGGACTAGCTAGCACAGATACGCAGTATTTT. Its translation: CASSSGLASTDTQYF.

The chain links TRBV27 to TRBJ2-1; 9 bases map to TRBD2. This CDR3 is built from 12 residues. The germline CDR1 and CDR2 sequences are MNHEY and SMNVEV (reference sequence). The CDR3 nucleotides read TGTTCCTGCGGGGGGGCTTACAATGAGCAGTTCTTC. Translating gives CSCGGAYNEQFF.